These T cell receptor beta chains were read from a single sample in a study of beta chain features in type 1 diabetes. Using immunoSEQ multiplex PCR, the repertoire was profiled, and TCRdb retains in-frame clones only, with some absent. The sample contains about 360,000 clones, roughly 12% of which appear only once. Material for sequencing was naive CD4+ T cells from blood. The receptors originated from a man aged 18 to 35 in good health. CDR3s include the opening cysteine and the closing phenylalanine or tryptophan. A D gene is named only where the DNA matches it firmly. Size tells how often a clone was seen (once, few, many) or the class of an expanded clone, and some rows leave it out.

TRBJ1-2	TRBV5-6	-	13	-	CASSTGQNYGYTF	TGTGCCAGCAGCACGGGACAAAACTATGGCTACACCTTC
TRBJ1-2	TRBV30	TRBD1	11	-	CAWGQGDGYTF	TGTGCCTGGGGACAGGGGGACGGCTACACCTTC
TRBJ1-1	TRBV19	-	13	-	CASRREMNTEAFF	TGTGCCAGTAGAAGGGAGATGAACACTGAAGCTTTCTTT
TRBJ2-2	TRBV6-4	-	13	-	CASSERWSGELFF	TGTGCCAGCAGTGAACGGTGGTCCGGGGAGCTGTTTTTT
TRBJ1-5	TRBV28	TRBD1	18	few	CASSSDRDRGNSNQPQHF	TGTGCCAGCAGTTCGGACCGGGACAGGGGGAATAGCAATCAGCCCCAGCATTTT
TRBJ1-3	TRBV29-1	-	13	-	CSVDGALGNTIYF	TGCAGCGTTGATGGGGCTCTTGGAAACACCATATATTTT
TRBJ1-5	TRBV27	-	19	few	CASSKIRRGGLYGNQPQHF	TGTGCCAGCAGTAAGATAAGGCGGGGGGGGCTCTATGGCAATCAGCCCCAGCATTTT
TRBJ1-3	TRBV30	-	13	-	CAWSRGTGNTIYF	TGTGCCTGGAGTAGGGGGACTGGAAACACCATATATTTT
TRBJ2-7	TRBV29-1	-	12	-	CSVGGREIEQYF	TGCAGCGTTGGGGGTCGGGAGATCGAGCAGTACTTC
TRBJ1-2	TRBV5-5	-	13	-	CASSYPGNYGYTF	TGTGCCAGCAGTTATCCGGGAAACTATGGCTACACCTTC
TRBJ2-1	TRBV9	TRBD2	14	-	CASSGGGSRDEQFF	TGTGCCAGCAGCGGGGGGGGTTCCAGGGATGAGCAGTTCTTC
TRBJ2-1	TRBV7-2	-	12	few	CASSSLKNEQFF	TGTGCCAGCAGCAGCCTGAAAAATGAGCAGTTCTTC
TRBJ2-1	TRBV9	TRBD2	13	few	CAEKRGGSNEQFF	TGTGCCGAAAAGCGGGGGGGCTCCAATGAGCAGTTCTTC
TRBJ1-1	TRBV6-5	-	12	few	CASKRGNTEAFF	TGTGCCAGCAAACGGGGGAACACTGAAGCTTTCTTT
TRBJ2-3	TRBV7-3	-	15	-	CASSFGGARTDTQYF	TGTGCCAGCAGCTTTGGAGGGGCGCGAACAGATACGCAGTATTTT
TRBJ2-3	TRBV5-1	TRBD2	15	-	CASSLSGGAVDTQYF	TGCGCCAGCAGCCTTAGCGGGGGGGCGGTAGATACGCAGTATTTT
TRBJ2-7	TRBV2	-	13	-	CASSEDRSYEQYF	TGTGCCAGCAGTGAGGACAGAAGCTACGAGCAGTACTTC
TRBJ1-1	TRBV5-1	TRBD1	14	-	CASRTGAANTEAFF	TGCGCCAGCAGAACAGGGGCCGCGAACACTGAAGCTTTCTTT
TRBJ2-3	TRBV30	-	14	-	CAWSVSLAQDTQYF	TGTGCCTGGAGTGTATCCCTTGCTCAGGATACGCAGTATTTT
TRBJ2-7	TRBV30	-	14	few	CAWSFGQFSYEQYF	TGTGCCTGGAGCTTCGGACAGTTCTCCTACGAGCAGTACTTC
TRBJ2-1	TRBV18	-	15	-	CASSPRGTGDNEQFF	TGTGCCAGCTCACCGCGGGGGACAGGAGACAATGAGCAGTTCTTC
TRBJ2-7	TRBV6-5	-	12	-	CASSPGSYEQYF	TGTGCCAGCAGTCCAGGCTCCTACGAGCAGTACTTC
TRBJ1-3	TRBV7-8	-	13	-	CASRLRGGNTIYF	TGTGCCAGCAGACTCCGGGGGGGAAACACCATATATTTT
TRBJ2-3	TRBV6-1	-	16	-	CASSERSPGRTDTQYF	TGTGCCAGCAGTGAAAGGTCCCCGGGGAGAACAGATACGCAGTATTTT
TRBJ1-1	TRBV5-4	TRBD1	14	-	CASSPGQVNTEAFF	TGTGCCAGCAGCCCGGGACAGGTCAACACTGAAGCTTTCTTT
TRBJ1-5	TRBV6-6	-	13	-	CASSYYRGQPQHF	TGTGCCAGCAGTTATTATAGGGGGCAGCCCCAGCATTTT
TRBJ2-2	TRBV5-5	-	15	few	CASSIGPAGTGELFF	TGTGCCAGCAGCATCGGACCAGCGGGCACCGGGGAGCTGTTTTTT
TRBJ2-5	TRBV28	-	15	few	CASETTGTNQETQYF	TGTGCCAGCGAGACAACCGGGACAAACCAAGAGACCCAGTACTTC
TRBJ2-1	TRBV9	TRBD2	15	few	CASSLRAGDNNEQFF	TGTGCCAGCAGCCTCCGAGCGGGGGACAATAATGAGCAGTTCTTC
TRBJ2-7	TRBV19	TRBD1	17	-	CASSNSGTGVGSYEQYF	TGTGCCAGTAGTAACAGCGGGACAGGGGTCGGTTCCTACGAGCAGTACTTC
TRBJ1-5	TRBV7-2	-	13	-	CASSLGLYQPQHF	TGTGCCAGCAGCTTAGGCCTATATCAGCCCCAGCATTTT
TRBJ2-5	TRBV7-9	-	13	few	CASSFSRKETQYF	TGTGCCAGCAGCTTCAGCAGGAAGGAGACCCAGTACTTC
TRBJ2-7	TRBV7-2	TRBD2	14	few	CASSSTSGSYEQYF	TGTGCCAGCAGCTCGACTAGCGGGAGCTACGAGCAGTACTTC
TRBJ2-3	TRBV27	-	13	few	CASSWRGADTQYF	TGTGCCAGCAGTTGGCGGGGCGCAGATACGCAGTATTTT